The 11 T cell receptor beta chains below all came from one sample that was sequenced in a study of graft-versus-host responses after intestinal transplantation. TCRdb's copy holds only in-frame clones and misses some; the assay was immunoSEQ multiplex PCR. In the table there are approximately 24,000 clones, more than 85% of which are singletons. The sample was PBMCs, taken just under 40 days after intestinal transplant. Receptor source: a human patient who received an intestinal transplant, so some T cells may come from the graft donor.

This clone showed up just a few times. The chain recombines TRBV9 with TRBJ2-1; D might be TRBD2 (6 bases). V was trimmed by 0 bases and J by 0 bases, leaving 10 bases between them. Germline CDR1 is SGDLS and CDR2 is YYNGEE. CDR3 length: 16 amino acids. The chain's CDR3 is CASSVEVSGSYNEQFF. Here the CDR3 DNA reads TGTGCCAGCAGCGTAGAGGTTAGCGGCTCCTACAATGAGCAGTTCTTC.

The CDR3 DNA reads as TGCGCCAGCAGTACGACTCGGCAGAAATCCTACGAGCAGTACTTC. As protein: CASSTTRQKSYEQYF. V usage is TRBV4-1 and J usage is TRBJ2-7, with unresolved D. The CDR3 loop spans 15 amino acids. Germline CDR1 MGHRA, CDR2 YSYEKL. V lost 6 bases and J lost 1, with 16 bases in between.

The rearrangement joins TRBV9 to TRBJ2-1; D not certain. CDR1 is SGDLS and CDR2 is YYNGEE in the germline V gene. Trimming stripped 5 bases from V and 0 bases from J, with 12 bases between. CDR3 length equals 15 residues. Here the CDR3 reads CASSGDASSYNEQFF. The CDR3 nucleotides read TGTGCCAGCAGTGGTGACGCCAGCTCCTACAATGAGCAGTTCTTC.

The chain is built from TRBV27 and TRBJ2-3; the D gene could be TRBD1 or TRBD2 (5 bases each). The V and J ends lost 6 bases and 11 bases respectively, with 21 bases between them. Germline-derived CDR1 and CDR2 are MNHEY and SMNVEV (reference sequence). This CDR3 contains 14 residues. CDR3 DNA: TGTGCCAGCAGCCCCGGACACTCTCGTGGGGGGCAGTATTTT. It yields the protein CASSPGHSRGGQYF.

The V gene is TRBV5-1, the J gene TRBJ2-1, with 14 bases aligning to TRBD2. Germline V gene lookup returns CDR1 SGHRS and CDR2 YFSETQ. The V gene end was trimmed by 0 bases and the J gene end by 1 base; junction bases not matched to a gene: 9. The CDR3 runs to 20 residues. CDR3 amino acids: CASSLVPGLAGVRSYNEQFF. DNA for the CDR3: TGCGCCAGCAGCTTGGTCCCGGGACTAGCGGGAGTCAGGTCCTACAATGAGCAGTTCTTC.

The chain recombines TRBV28 with TRBJ2-3; 16 bases line up with TRBD2. V was clipped by 4 bases and J by 5 bases; unmatched bases: 6. CDR3 length: 17 residues. Germline V gene data show CDR1 as MDHEN and CDR2 as SYDVKM. CDR3 sequence (DNA): TGTGCCAGCAGTTCGGGACTAGCGGGAGGGCCTAAAGATACGCAGTATTTT. This gives the protein CASSSGLAGGPKDTQYF.

V gene TRBV10-3 combines with J gene TRBJ1-5; TRBD1 is a possible D gene (6 bases). The CDR3 sequence is 13 residues long. V dropped 7 bases and J dropped 0 bases, with 7 bases sitting between them. Per germline, CDR1 ENHRY and CDR2 SYGVKD. In nucleotides, the CDR3 is TGTGCCATCACAGGGGATAGCAATCAGCCCCAGCATTTT. It yields the protein CAITGDSNQPQHF.

The rearrangement joins TRBV18 to TRBJ2-3; unclear D gene. The V and J ends lost 1 base and 5 bases respectively, with 4 bases between them. Germline V gene lookup returns CDR1 KGHSH and CDR2 LQKENI. This CDR3 is 12 amino acids long. The CDR3 region has the DNA TGTGCCAGCTCACCACTAGAAGATACGCAGTATTTT. It is translated as CASSPLEDTQYF.

The chain links TRBV4-1 to TRBJ2-1; D remains ambiguous. CDR1 MGHRA and CDR2 YSYEKL come from the germline V gene. This CDR3 is 13 amino acids long. Trimming pared 3 bases from V and 10 bases from J, leaving 13 bases between. CDR3 in DNA: TGCGCCAGCAGCCACTACGACTCGTCGGAGCAGTTCTTC. Its protein product is CASSHYDSSEQFF.

V usage is TRBV10-3 and J usage is TRBJ1-3, with D unresolved. Germline lookup yields CDR1 ENHRY and CDR2 SYGVKD. V dropped 10 bases and J dropped 2 bases, with 12 bases sitting between them. The CDR3 runs 13 residues. The DNA for the CDR3 is TGTGCCACCCTCCCCGCGCCTGGAAACACCATATATTTT. It codes for CATLPAPGNTIYF.

The V and J genes are TRBV4-3 and TRBJ2-1, with D maybe TRBD2 (6 bases). The ends were cut back, 4 bases at V and 7 bases at J, with 17 bases in the middle. CDR3 size: 15 residues. CDR1 is LGHNA and CDR2 is YSLEER in the germline V gene. DNA of the CDR3: TGCGCCAGCAGCCGGGAATGGGGGGAGAGGAATGAGCAGTTCTTC. This gives the protein CASSREWGERNEQFF.